This entry lists 23 T cell receptor beta chains sequenced from one sample in a study of cytomegalovirus exposure and HLA in healthy donors. PCR amplification relied on 60 Vbeta primers (plus 13 Jbeta primers). Measured with immunoSEQ multiplex PCR; TCRdb has only the in-frame clones, and not every one. The sample holds some 160,000 clones, around 77% seen once. The sequenced sample consisted of PBMCs. The receptors were gathered from a woman aged 25 to 39 in good health and CMV-seronegative.

As concerns this clone: Germline and junction disagree at one end, which may indicate a read error. The V call is TRBV7-2, the J call TRBJ2-1; TRBD2 aligns across 8 bases. The CDR3 spans 12 residues. Germline-derived CDR1 and CDR2 are SGHTA and FQGNSA. The CDR3 reads CASSFGGTRGVF. The CDR3 nucleotides are TGTGCCAGCAGCTTCGGAGGGACTAGAGGGGTCTTC.

This clone occurred a few times. This chain connects TRBV6-5 to TRBJ2-2; tentatively, D is TRBD1 (5 bases). The CDR3 is made up of 13 amino acids. CDR1 is MNHEY and CDR2 is SVGAGI in the germline V gene. V lost 4 bases, J lost 8 bases, and 11 bases lay in between. In nucleotides, the CDR3 is TGTGCCAGCAGTTTGGACACCGATGGGGAGCTGTTTTTT. It yields the protein CASSLDTDGELFF.

The chain uses TRBV5-1 and TRBJ2-2, with 9 bases aligning to TRBD2. V was pared by 4 bases and J by 3 bases, with 13 bases of the junction left unmatched. Germline CDR1 SGHRS, CDR2 YFSETQ. The CDR3 loop spans 18 amino acids. In DNA form, the CDR3 reads TGCGCCAGCAGCCCCCGTGCGTCGCGGGGGGGCGACACCGGGGAGCTGTTTTTT. Residues: CASSPRASRGGDTGELFF.

The rearrangement links TRBV6-6 to TRBJ1-1; maybe TRBD1 (6 bases). The CDR3 runs 15 residues. Germline V lookup: CDR1 MNHNY, CDR2 SVGAGI (reference sequence). V was cut by 7 bases and J by 5 bases, with 20 bases left in between. The CDR3 nucleotides read TGTGCCAGCACCGTTCCCAATCAGGGGCGAACTGAAGCTTTCTTT. The encoded protein is CASTVPNQGRTEAFF.

The chain has TRBV6-5 and TRBJ2-7; possible D gene TRBD1, 6 bases. This CDR3 contains 15 residues. CDR1 and CDR2 (germline): MNHEY, SVGAGI. V was trimmed by 2 bases and J by 7 bases, leaving 18 bases between them. The CDR3 region has the DNA TGTGCCAGCAGTTACGTTTCGGGACAAGACGAAGAGCAGTACTTC. This gives the protein CASSYVSGQDEEQYF.

The rearrangement joins TRBV11-1 to TRBJ1-1, with 9 nucleotides matching TRBD1. Germline V lookup: CDR1 SGHAT, CDR2 FQDESV (reference sequence). CDR3 length equals 15 residues. J lost 5 bases, V lost 5 bases, and 9 bases had no gene match. CDR3 region: CASSTPWGTGTEAFF. In DNA form, the CDR3 reads TGTGCCAGCAGCACCCCGTGGGGGACAGGGACTGAAGCTTTCTTT.

This clone was seen more than once but under ten times. DNA for the CDR3: TGCAGCGTTGAGAAACTGAGGACAGGGGGTAGCACAGATACGCAGTATTTT. Protein: CSVEKLRTGGSTDTQYF. The V gene is TRBV29-1, the J gene TRBJ2-3; 10 bases are a match to TRBD1. Trimming removed 3 bases from V and 0 bases from J; junction bases left unmatched: 9. Germline-derived CDR1 and CDR2 are SQVTM and ANQGSEA. The CDR3 spans 17 residues.

The chain employs TRBV4-3 and TRBJ2-2; 10 positions agree with TRBD2. CDR3 length: 18 residues. V trimming: 0 bases; J trimming: 5 bases; junction bases outside the gene matches: 9. Looked up from germline, CDR1 is LGHNA and CDR2 is YSLEER. The CDR3 reads CASSQEIPGLAQTGELFF. The CDR3 DNA follows: TGCGCCAGCAGCCAAGAGATCCCGGGACTAGCGCAGACCGGGGAGCTGTTTTTT.

The chain has TRBV19 and TRBJ1-2; 8 bases line up with TRBD1. Trimming removed 3 bases from V and 6 bases from J; junction bases left unmatched: 12. Germline V lookup: CDR1 LNHDA, CDR2 SQIVND (reference sequence). CDR3 length equals 16 residues. The CDR3 is CASSIWVDRGSDGYTF. CDR3 in DNA: TGTGCCAGTAGTATTTGGGTTGACAGGGGTTCGGATGGCTACACCTTC.

The J gene is TRBJ2-7, the V gene TRBV19; D possibly corresponds to TRBD1 (6 bases). Germline loops: CDR1 LNHDA, CDR2 SQIVND (reference sequence). The CDR3 consists of 14 residues. Trimming shortened V by 11 bases and J by 0 bases, and 17 bases separated the two germline ends. Written as DNA, the CDR3 is TGTGCCTCAGGACAGCGGTCTAACTCCTACGAGCAGTACTTC. Translation gives CASGQRSNSYEQYF.

J is TRBJ2-5 and V is TRBV5-1; D is possibly TRBD1 (5 bases). The ends were cut back, 0 bases at V and 0 bases at J, with 6 bases in the middle. This CDR3 has 14 residues. Germline assignment: CDR1 SGHRS and CDR2 YFSETQ. CDR3 nucleotide sequence: TGCGCCAGCAGCTTGGGACAGTACCAAGAGACCCAGTACTTC. Residues: CASSLGQYQETQYF.

J is TRBJ2-7 and V is TRBV6-6; D remains ambiguous. The length of the CDR3 is 14 residues. V was shortened by 2 bases and J by 0 bases, with 8 bases between the two germline ends. CDR1 is MNHNY and CDR2 is SVGAGI in the germline V gene (reference sequence). The DNA of the CDR3 is TGTGCCAGCAGTTACGGTCAGAACTCCTACGAGCAGTACTTC. Its protein product is CASSYGQNSYEQYF.

The chain combines TRBV6-5 with TRBJ1-1; tentative D call: TRBD1 (5 bases). V was shortened by 5 bases and J by 5 bases, with 12 bases between the two germline ends. Germline V gene data show CDR1 as MNHEY and CDR2 as SVGAGI. The CDR3 is 13 amino acids. CDR3 bases: TGTGCCAGCAGTGAAGGACAAGGGACTGAAGCTTTCTTT. This encodes CASSEGQGTEAFF.

This clone was counted a single time. The chain joins TRBV2 to TRBJ2-3; 10 bases align to TRBD2. Germline-derived CDR1 and CDR2 are SNHLY and FYNNEI. V was pared by 8 bases and J by 2 bases, with 10 bases of the junction left unmatched. The CDR3 contains 16 residues. DNA of the CDR3: TGTGCCAGCCCACCCCTACTAGCGGGGTACACAGATACGCAGTATTTT. Its translation is CASPPLLAGYTDTQYF.

This rearrangement joins TRBV9 to TRBJ2-3; D gene uncertain. Trimming removed 0 bases at V and 4 bases at J, with 6 bases between. Germline-derived CDR1 and CDR2 are SGDLS and YYNGEE. CDR3 length: 13 amino acids. The CDR3 coding sequence is TGTGCCAGCAGCGTAGGCGTAGCAGATACGCAGTATTTT. Its translation is CASSVGVADTQYF. Filled out from reference TRBV9 and TRBJ2-3, the complete variable domain reads DSGVTQTPKHLITATGQRVTLRCSPRSGDLSVYWYQQSLDQGLQFLIQYYNGEERAKGNILERFSAQQFPDLHSELNLSSLELGDSALYFCASSVGVADTQYFGPGTRLTVL.

This chain joins TRBV10-3 and TRBJ2-5, with D maybe TRBD1 (5 bases). The germline V gene has CDR1 ENHRY and CDR2 SYGVKD. The V end was cut by 10 bases, the J end by 5 bases, with 17 bases between. This CDR3 is 13 amino acids long. CDR3 sequence (DNA): TGTGCCACCCTCGCAGGGATAGGGGAGACCCAGTACTTC. Protein product: CATLAGIGETQYF.

The rearrangement links TRBV7-3 to TRBJ1-1; a weak D match, TRBD1 (5 bases). CDR1 and CDR2 (germline): SGHTA, FQGTGA. Trimming stripped 4 bases from V and 0 bases from J, with 15 bases between. This CDR3 is built from 16 residues. CDR3 protein: CASSSIGGIMNTEAFF. The CDR3 nucleotides read TGTGCCAGCAGCTCCATCGGGGGTATAATGAACACTGAAGCTTTCTTT.

The chain is built from TRBV4-3 and TRBJ2-4; TRBD2 aligns across 12 bases. Germline V lookup: CDR1 LGHNA, CDR2 YSLEER. The V gene end was trimmed by 0 bases and the J gene end by 7 bases; junction bases not matched to a gene: 7. CDR3 length equals 17 residues. The CDR3 spells CASSQEASGRAGNIQYF. For the CDR3, the DNA is TGCGCCAGCAGCCAAGAGGCTAGCGGGAGGGCGGGGAACATTCAGTACTTC.

This sequence joins TRBV7-2 and TRBJ2-1; 16 nucleotides agree with TRBD2. Germline CDR1 SGHTA, CDR2 FQGNSA. J was trimmed by 7 bases and V by 4 bases; bases with no gene match: 7. The CDR3 loop spans 17 amino acids. CDR3 amino acids: CASSSRRGLAGGNEQFF. CDR3 in DNA: TGTGCCAGCAGCTCACGGCGGGGACTAGCGGGAGGGAATGAGCAGTTCTTC.

J is TRBJ1-2 and V is TRBV5-1; 9 nucleotides match TRBD1. The CDR3 is 13 residues long. Germline trimming cut 9 bases from V and 10 bases from J; bases unmatched to any gene: 13. In germline, CDR1 is SGHRS, CDR2 YFSETQ. CDR3: CATTAGQGLDYTF. The CDR3 DNA reads as TGCGCCACAACAGCTGGACAGGGGCTGGACTACACCTTC.

The rearrangement links TRBV7-2 to TRBJ2-2, with D perhaps matching TRBD2 (5 bases). The germline gives CDR1 SGHTA, CDR2 FQGNSA. V was cut by 5 bases and J by 6 bases, with 10 bases left in between. The CDR3 loop spans 13 amino acids. The CDR3 spells CASSPGSAGELFF. The CDR3 bases are TGTGCCAGCAGCCCGGGGAGCGCCGGGGAGCTGTTTTTT. The full variable domain, rest sourced from reference TRBV7-2 and TRBJ2-2, is GAGVSQSPSNKVTEKGKDVELRCDPISGHTALYWYRQSLGQGLEFLIYFQGNSAPDKSGLPSDRFSAERTGGSVSTLTIQRTQQEDSAVYLCASSPGSAGELFFGEGSRLTVL.

The V call is TRBV10-3, the J call TRBJ2-4, with 7 positions matching TRBD2. Losses at the gene ends were 3 bases for V and 1 base for J; bases not matched to a gene: 0. This CDR3 comprises 14 residues. Germline CDR1 reads ENHRY; CDR2 reads SYGVKD. The CDR3 here is CAISEAGAKNIQYF. CDR3 coding DNA: TGTGCCATCAGTGAAGCGGGGGCCAAAAACATTCAGTACTTC.

The genes are TRBV19 and TRBJ1-1; D remains unclear. The CDR3 contains 12 residues. V dropped 9 bases and J dropped 1 base, with 9 bases sitting between them. Germline V gene lookup returns CDR1 LNHDA and CDR2 SQIVND (reference sequence). DNA for the CDR3: TGTGCCAGCGTACAGCCGAACACTGAAGCTTTCTTT. Encoded protein: CASVQPNTEAFF.